Listed below are T cell receptor beta chains from one sample, sequenced in a study of Ad26.COV2.S vaccination and SARS-CoV-2 variants. TCRdb keeps only in-frame clones here, not all; method: immunoSEQ multiplex PCR. The sample gives over 400,000 clones, 92% of which show up once; about 1.7% is in the top ten. The specimen comprised peripheral blood, sampled in a trial of Ad26.COV2.S vaccine versus placebo. These receptors were collected from a person between 18 and 59 years old who received the Ad26.COV2.S COVID-19 vaccine or a placebo. Both conserved end residues are part of each CDR3. The D gene is left open where the match is weak. The size field is filled for only some rows; it gives once, few, many or a size class.

v_gene	j_gene	d_gene	abundance	CDR3aa	CDR3nt
TRBV9	TRBJ2-7	TRBD2	-	CASSEGLAGGIYEQYF	TGTGCCAGCAGCGAGGGACTAGCGGGGGGAATCTACGAGCAGTACTTC
TRBV5-1	TRBJ2-1	-	-	CASSLSPGVPYNEQFF	TGCGCCAGCAGCTTAAGTCCGGGAGTACCATACAATGAGCAGTTCTTC
TRBV7-2	TRBJ2-3	TRBD2	-	CASSTLTSGGAPDTQYF	TGTGCCAGCAGCACCCTCACTAGCGGGGGGGCGCCAGATACGCAGTATTTT
TRBV6-2/TRBV6-3	TRBJ2-3	-	-	CASSPLPGQDAAQNTQYF	TGTGCCAGCAGTCCGCTCCCGGGACAAGACGCAGCACAAAATACGCAGTATTTT
TRBV9	TRBJ1-5	-	-	CASSVGGNSNQPQHF	TGTGCCAGCAGCGTAGGCGGGAATAGCAATCAGCCCCAGCATTTT
TRBV6-2/TRBV6-3	TRBJ2-1	TRBD2	few	CASSYVTSGYNEQFF	TGTGCCAGCAGTTACGTGACTAGCGGTTACAATGAGCAGTTCTTC
TRBV7-2	TRBJ2-3	TRBD2	-	CASSAHSGGATDTQYF	TGTGCCAGCAGCGCCCATAGCGGGGGGGCGACAGATACGCAGTATTTT
TRBV27	TRBJ2-6	-	-	CASSLSMRQLRGANVLTF	TGTGCCAGCAGTTTATCGATGCGACAGCTAAGGGGGGCCAACGTCCTGACTTTC
TRBV28	TRBJ1-5	-	-	CASSLFSNQPQHF	TGTGCCAGCAGTTTATTCAGCAATCAGCCCCAGCATTTT
TRBV4-3	TRBJ1-1	-	-	CASKTDQFYTEAFF	TGCGCCAGCAAGACCGACCAGTTTTACACTGAAGCTTTCTTT
TRBV3-1/TRBV3-2	TRBJ1-1	-	-	CASSLLERNTEAFF	TGTGCCAGCAGCCTCTTAGAGCGGAACACTGAAGCTTTCTTT
TRBV3-1/TRBV3-2	TRBJ1-1	-	-	CASSQIVNWNTEAFF	TGTGCCAGCAGCCAAATCGTGAATTGGAACACTGAAGCTTTCTTT
TRBV11-2	TRBJ1-2	-	-	CASSRTAHGKANYGYTF	TGTGCCAGCAGCCGAACCGCACACGGGAAAGCTAACTATGGCTACACCTTC